This T cell receptor (beta chain) was recorded in a study of blood T cell repertoires in COVID-19. Study members were between about 18 and 100 years old and lived in around 24 US regions. Cohort placement rested on clinical history that participants reported themselves. CDR1 and CDR2 from the germline V gene are LNHDA and SQIVND (reference sequence). The V segment lost 5 bases and the J segment 11 bases; nucleotides outside the gene matches: 8. The CDR3 runs to 13 residues. The data were produced by immunoSEQ multiplex PCR, yet TCRdb's version contains in-frame clones alone and is incomplete. This sample yields approximately 170,000 clones, of which approximately 87% are seen a single time; nearly 4.5% belongs to the top ten.

This chain joins TRBV19 and TRBJ2-1, with 8 positions matching TRBD2. Material for sequencing was PBMCs or T cells enriched from blood (not recorded which). The sequence was collected from a woman aged 50 to 60 who had recovered from COVID-19. The CDR3 protein is CASSPPGGFQQFF. DNA of the CDR3: TGTGCCAGTAGTCCCCCGGGGGGGTTTCAGCAGTTCTTC.